This T cell receptor beta chain came from a study of T cell responses to AZD1222 COVID-19 vaccine. Germline V gene lookup returns CDR1 MNHEY and CDR2 SVGEGT. Trimming shortened V by 5 bases and J by 0 bases, and 8 bases separated the two germline ends. The CDR3 runs to 14 residues. This clone appeared a few times. Its specificity is not known. General study findings and limits: Only 6 or 7 individuals given AZD1222 were seropositive at baseline.

Here immunoSEQ multiplex PCR was the method, and the copy in TCRdb shows in-frame clones only, minus some. The table records 150,000 to 200,000 clones, 90% to 95% of them present only once. This chain uses TRBV6-2 or TRBV6-3 with TRBJ2-1; a possible D gene is TRBD2 (5 bases). This TCR was sampled from an adult who received the AZD1222 COVID-19 vaccine. The starting material was peripheral blood, obtained 28 days after the second AZD1222 dose. This CDR3 is CASSRAGSYNEQFF. The CDR3 region has the DNA TGTGCCAGCAGTCGGGCGGGCTCCTACAATGAGCAGTTCTTC.